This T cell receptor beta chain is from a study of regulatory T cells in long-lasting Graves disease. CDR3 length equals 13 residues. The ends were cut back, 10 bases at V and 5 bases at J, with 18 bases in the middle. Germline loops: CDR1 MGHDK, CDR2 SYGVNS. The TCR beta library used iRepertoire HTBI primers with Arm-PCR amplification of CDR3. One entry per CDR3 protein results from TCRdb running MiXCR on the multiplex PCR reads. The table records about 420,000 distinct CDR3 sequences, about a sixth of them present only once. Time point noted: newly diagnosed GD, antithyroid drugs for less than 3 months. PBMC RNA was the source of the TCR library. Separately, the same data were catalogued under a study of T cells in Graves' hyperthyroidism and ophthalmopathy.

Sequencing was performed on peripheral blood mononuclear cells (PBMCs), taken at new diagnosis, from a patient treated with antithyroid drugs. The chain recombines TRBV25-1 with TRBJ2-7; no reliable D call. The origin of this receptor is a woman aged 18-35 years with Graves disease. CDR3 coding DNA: TGTGCCAACTACAGATTTTATACGGACGAGCAGTACTTC. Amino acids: CANYRFYTDEQYF.